This T cell receptor (beta chain) was found in a study of blood T cell repertoires in COVID-19. Assay: immunoSEQ multiplex PCR; the TCRdb copy retains only in-frame clones and omits some. Of about 170,000 clones in the sample, 84% were seen once. Living in 24 US areas, the participants were between about 18 and 100 years of age. Donors in Cohort 3 counted as recovered after two negative PCRs, clearance, or symptom resolution. V lost 7 bases and J 6 bases, leaving 13 bases between the germline ends. CDR3 length: 13 residues. This rearrangement joins TRBV23-1 to TRBJ2-1; D gene uncertain. TRBV23-1 is an open reading frame whose function is uncertain. The source is a man aged 50 or older who had recovered from COVID-19. The sequenced sample consisted of PBMCs or T cells enriched from blood (not recorded which). The CDR3 DNA sequence: TGCGCCAGCACCGCTGCGGCGTCCAATGAGCAGTTCTTC. Protein: CASTAAASNEQFF.